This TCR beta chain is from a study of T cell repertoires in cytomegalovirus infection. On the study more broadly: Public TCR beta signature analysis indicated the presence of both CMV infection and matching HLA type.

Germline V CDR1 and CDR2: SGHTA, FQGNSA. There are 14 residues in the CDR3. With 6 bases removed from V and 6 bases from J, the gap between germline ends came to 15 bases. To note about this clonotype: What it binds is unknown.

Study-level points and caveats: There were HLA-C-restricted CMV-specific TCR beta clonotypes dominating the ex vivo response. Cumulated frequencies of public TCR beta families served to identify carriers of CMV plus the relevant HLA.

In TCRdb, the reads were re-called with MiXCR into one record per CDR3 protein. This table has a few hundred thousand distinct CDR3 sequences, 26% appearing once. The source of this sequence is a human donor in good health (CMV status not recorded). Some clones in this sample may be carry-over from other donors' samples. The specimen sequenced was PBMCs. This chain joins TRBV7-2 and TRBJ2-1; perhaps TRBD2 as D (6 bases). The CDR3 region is CASRWGGTVNEQFF. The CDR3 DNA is TGTGCCAGCAGATGGGGCGGGACCGTCAATGAGCAGTTCTTC.